The rows below give T cell receptor beta chains drawn from one sample of a study of monozygotic twins with inflammatory bowel disease. Using the 5' RACE reads, TCRdb records one entry per CDR3 protein without DNA. Its table records a few hundred thousand distinct CDR3 sequences. Sequencing was carried out using blood. Every receptor here comes from a human donor with ulcerative colitis or Crohn's disease, or a healthy co-twin of an affected twin (not recorded which). The CDR3 runs from the conserved cysteine through the conserved F or W.

j_call,v_call,cdr3_aa
TRBJ2-7,TRBV5-4,CASSSGQGASYEQYF
TRBJ2-7,TRBV20-1,CSAKEGANEQYF
TRBJ1-1,TRBV29-1,CSVGQGDLNTEAFF
TRBJ2-6,TRBV2,CASRTSGANVLTF
TRBJ1-1,TRBV7-9,CASRSLLEAFF
TRBJ2-3,TRBV27,CASSPGTSGGSRTQYF
TRBJ1-3,TRBV11-2,CASSLVGIPGNTIYF
TRBJ1-5,TRBV5-1,CASSLGIRTGGSEPQHF
TRBJ2-7,TRBV5-1,CASSLAGTGSPSYEQYF
TRBJ2-5,TRBV7-6,CASSSSPLSGETQYF
TRBJ2-7,TRBV7-2,CASSRQQGFTNEQYF
TRBJ2-3,TRBV4-3,CASSQDRGTATDTQYF
TRBJ1-1,TRBV28,CASSRMRADTEAFF
TRBJ2-2,TRBV6-5,CASIPSAGGELFF
TRBJ1-3,TRBV20-1,CSAPKTASGNTIYF
TRBJ2-1,TRBV6-2/TRBV6-3,CASRPRLAGPPRGSSYNEQFF
TRBJ1-4,TRBV6-5,CASSYSFSSGVVNEKLFF
TRBJ2-3,TRBV10-1,CASSAWGASTDTQYF
TRBJ1-5,TRBV7-2,CASSPGGVSNQPQHF
TRBJ2-7,TRBV4-2,CASSQDRTSGANSYEQYF
TRBJ2-3,TRBV6-5,CASSYSTGPSTDTQYF
TRBJ1-2,TRBV10-3,CAITDSFSNYGYTF
TRBJ1-1,TRBV30,CAWSVLGGSNTEAFF
TRBJ1-2,TRBV5-1,CASRWMDRDAGYTF
TRBJ2-1,TRBV19,CASRPPGQEDNEQFF
TRBJ2-5,TRBV18,CASSPANSLGQETQYF
TRBJ1-1,TRBV20-1,CSVQLGVNTEAFF
TRBJ2-5,TRBV24-1,CATSDLSGAFGETQYF
TRBJ2-4,TRBV4-3,CASSQTRGGLDIQYF
TRBJ1-1,TRBV7-6,CASSFPHGVNTEAFF
TRBJ1-1,TRBV4-1,CASYGPLKNTEAFF
TRBJ2-7,TRBV11-3,CASSLGAGPSYEQYF
TRBJ2-3,TRBV27,CASSLLVTPGTDTQYF
TRBJ2-1,TRBV3-1,CASSLGPLAGSNEQFF
TRBJ2-3,TRBV29-1,CSVPGPPTDTQYF
TRBJ2-3,TRBV15,CATAVSGRGSTDTQYF
TRBJ1-5,TRBV7-2,CASSLETGGSGNQPQHF
TRBJ1-2,TRBV29-1,CSALGDNYGYTF
TRBJ2-7,TRBV5-1,CASSQGQGLSYEQYF
TRBJ2-1,TRBV7-3,CASSFGTGGQFF
TRBJ2-3,TRBV5-1,CASSATPENTQYF
TRBJ2-5,TRBV20-1,CSASTGTLQETQYF
TRBJ2-2,TRBV4-1,CASSQGTALTGELFF
TRBJ2-7,TRBV7-9,CASREGLGYEQYF
TRBJ2-5,TRBV7-8,CASSSGLAGGKVLQTQYF
TRBJ2-5,TRBV5-5,CASSPAGARYDLETQYF
TRBJ2-1,TRBV12-3/TRBV12-4,CASTTGGLTYNEQFF
TRBJ2-7,TRBV7-9,CASSLVTGSEQYF
TRBJ2-1,TRBV7-2,CASSLAPSDNEQFF
TRBJ1-1,TRBV7-2,CASSNRTAGGTEAFF
TRBJ1-6,TRBV5-1,CASSGGTDGTLHF
TRBJ2-7,TRBV7-9,CASSPRDRIYEQYF
TRBJ2-7,TRBV7-8,CASSLVGLVQYF
TRBJ2-7,TRBV19,CASSKVSVPYEQYF